A single sample gave rise to the 14 T cell receptor beta chains below, sequenced in a study of T cells in Graves' hyperthyroidism and ophthalmopathy (dated by TCRdb to between 2018 and 2021). To prepare the library, multiplex PCR was applied. Sequenced using an Illumina HiSeq 2000. The TCR beta CDR3 regions were amplified from RNA transcripts. A first-round RT-PCR of the TCR CDR3 used the HTBI primer set with the Qiagen OneStep RT-PCR kit. Clones were called with MiXCR by TCRdb after fastp trimmed the public reads at Q25, and only in-frame beta chains were retained. For every CDR3 protein sequence, its rows merge into one entry that carries the most common genes and DNA. The table for this sample lists around 250,000 distinct CDR3 sequences; about 14% of them were counted only once. 13% of the sample goes to the ten largest clones. Source material: blood. Source of these receptors: a woman in her 40s with Graves' hyperthyroidism that later progressed to Graves' ophthalmopathy.

The rearrangement links TRBV30 to TRBJ2-5; the match to TRBD1 covers 7 bases. CDR1 and CDR2 from the germline V gene are GTSNPN and SVGIG (reference sequence). The CDR3 loop spans 13 amino acids. The J segment lost 3 bases and the V segment lost 0 bases, leaving 1 base of the junction unmatched. CDR3 sequence: CAWSVTGEETQYF. CDR3 coding DNA: TGTGCCTGGAGTGTAACAGGGGAAGAGACCCAGTACTTC. The whole variable domain, filled in from reference TRBV30 and TRBJ2-5, reads SQTIHQWPATLVQPVGSPLSLECTVEGTSNPNLYWYRQAAGRGLQLLFYSVGIGQISSEVPQNLSASRPQDRQFILSSKKLLLSDSGFYLCAWSVTGEETQYFGPGTRLLVL.

This clonotype appeared many times. The chain combines TRBV28 with TRBJ2-7; possible D gene TRBD1, 5 bases. V lost 3 bases and J lost 0, with 9 bases in between. Per germline, CDR1 MDHEN and CDR2 SYDVKM. The CDR3 runs to 14 residues. CDR3: CASSFRGFSYEQYF. As DNA, the CDR3 is TGTGCCAGCAGTTTTAGGGGTTTCTCCTACGAGCAGTACTTC.

This clonotype occurred many times. This chain uses TRBV6-1 with TRBJ2-2, with D perhaps given as TRBD1 or TRBD2 (6 bases each). V was cut by 8 bases and J by 4 bases, with 11 bases left in between. The CDR3 has 13 residues. Germline CDR1 MNHNS, CDR2 SASEGT. The CDR3: CASYGGSTGELFF. The CDR3 bases are TGTGCCAGCTACGGGGGCAGCACCGGGGAGCTGTTTTTT.

This clonotype was counted at least ten times. A much larger clone differs by one base, so this may be a read error. The V call is TRBV11-2, the J call TRBJ2-1, with 7 bases aligning to TRBD1. Trimming took 5 bases from V and 6 from J; bases not matched to a gene: 13. The CDR3 sequence is 16 residues long. CDR1 is SGHAT and CDR2 is FQNNGV in the germline V gene. The CDR3 nucleotides read TGTGCCAGCAGCGTACTCAGGGGGAAGGTCTTCAATGAGCAGTTCTTC. Protein product: CASSVLRGKVFNEQFF.

This clonotype was recorded at least ten times. V gene TRBV11-2 combines with J gene TRBJ2-4, with D uncertain. Germline V gives CDR1 SGHAT, CDR2 FQNNGV. The CDR3 has 16 residues. Trimming took off 4 bases at V and 0 bases at J, with 13 bases between the two ends. CDR3 sequence reads: CASSSVRSVAKNIQYF. The CDR3 DNA follows: TGTGCCAGCAGCTCCGTGAGAAGTGTAGCCAAAAACATTCAGTACTTC.

This clonotype appeared many times. V and J are TRBV10-2 and TRBJ2-3, with D hard to call. The length of the CDR3 is 14 residues. Germline values: CDR1 WSHSY, CDR2 SAAADI. The germline V and J ends were trimmed by 2 bases and 2 bases, with 8 bases remaining between them. Here the CDR3 reads CASSELSYTDTQYF. CDR3 nucleotide sequence: TGCGCCAGCAGTGAGCTCAGCTACACAGATACGCAGTATTTT.

This clonotype was detected ten times or more. The chain links TRBV28 to TRBJ2-3; TRBD2 matches 11 bases. Germline CDR1 and CDR2: MDHEN and SYDVKM. V trimming: 5 bases; J trimming: 5 bases; junction bases outside the gene matches: 12. This CDR3 spans 17 amino acids. CDR3 sequence (DNA): TGTGCCAGCAGTCCGATTAGACTAGCGGGATCTATAGATACGCAGTATTTT. This gives the protein CASSPIRLAGSIDTQYF.

This clonotype appeared many times. The rearrangement uses TRBV2 and TRBJ2-2; possible D gene TRBD2, 6 bases. The length of the CDR3 is 15 residues. V was clipped by 2 bases and J by 2 bases, with 9 bases between them. Germline CDR1 reads SNHLY; CDR2 reads FYNNEI. The CDR3 sequence is CASSEISGNTGELFF. CDR3 nucleotide sequence: TGTGCCAGCAGTGAAATTAGCGGTAACACCGGGGAGCTGTTTTTT. Full variable domain (outside the CDR3, taken from reference TRBV2 and TRBJ2-2): EPEVTQTPSHQVTQMGQEVILRCVPISNHLYFYWYRQILGQKVEFLVSFYNNEISEKSEIFDDQFSVERPDGSNFTLKIRSTKLEDSAMYFCASSEISGNTGELFFGEGSRLTVL.

The rearrangement uses TRBV19 and TRBJ2-1; no reliable D call. Germline-derived CDR1 and CDR2 are LNHDA and SQIVND (reference sequence). The CDR3 is made up of 12 amino acids. V lost 4 bases and J lost 8, with 9 bases in between. The CDR3 nucleotides read TGTGCCAGTAGTAGATTAGCTGATGAGCAGTTCTTC. Protein product: CASSRLADEQFF.

This clonotype has at least ten counts. This sequence joins TRBV24-1 and TRBJ2-6; no definite D call. This CDR3 contains 13 residues. Trimming took off 4 bases at V and 1 base at J, with 1 base between the two ends. Germline V gene sequence: CDR1 KGHDR, CDR2 SFDVKD. CDR3 DNA: TGTGCCACCAGTGAGTCTGGGGCCAACGTCCTGACTTTC. Translation gives CATSESGANVLTF.

CDR3 nucleotide sequence: TGTGCCAGTAGATTTACCGCCAGGAGTTACGAGCAGTACTTC. Protein sequence: CASRFTARSYEQYF. V is TRBV19 and J is TRBJ2-7; D remains unclear. CDR3 size: 14 residues. Trimming shortened V by 6 bases and J by 4 bases, and 16 bases separated the two germline ends. CDR1 and CDR2 (germline): LNHDA, SQIVND (reference sequence). The whole variable domain, filled in from reference TRBV19 and TRBJ2-7, reads DGGITQSPKYLFRKEGQNVTLSCEQNLNHDAMYWYRQDPGQGLRLIYYSQIVNDFQKGDIAEGYSVSREKKESFPLTVTSAQKNPTAFYLCASRFTARSYEQYFGPGTRLTVT.

Many counts were recorded for this clonotype. The rearrangement links TRBV5-1 to TRBJ2-3; the match to TRBD2 covers 9 bases. The CDR3 has 15 amino acids. Germline lookup yields CDR1 SGHRS and CDR2 YFSETQ. The trim removed 1 base at V and 5 bases at J, leaving 5 bases unmatched. The CDR3 DNA reads TGCGCCAGCAGCTTGATTAGCGGGAGAGGAGATACGCAGTATTTT. Translation gives CASSLISGRGDTQYF.

This clonotype was seen ten or more times. The chain combines TRBV28 with TRBJ2-7; D tentatively reads TRBD1 or TRBD2 (5 bases each). Germline V gene lookup returns CDR1 MDHEN and CDR2 SYDVKM. V dropped 2 bases and J dropped 6 bases, with 11 bases sitting between them. The CDR3 is 13 residues long. The CDR3 loop reads CASSLRGPREQYF. CDR3 in DNA: TGTGCCAGCAGTTTACGGGGCCCACGCGAGCAGTACTTC. Drawing the rest from reference TRBV28 and TRBJ2-7, the complete variable domain is DVKVTQSSRYLVKRTGEKVFLECVQDMDHENMFWYRQDPGLGLRLIYFSYDVKMKEKGDIPEGYSVSREKKERFSLILESASTNQTSMYLCASSLRGPREQYFGPGTRLTVT.

This clonotype was picked up a small number of times. The chain links TRBV4-2 to TRBJ2-7, with unresolved D. The CDR3 sequence is 14 residues long. Looked up from germline, CDR1 is LGHNA and CDR2 is YNFKEQ. V was trimmed by 4 bases and J by 5 bases, leaving 15 bases between them. CDR3 loop: CASSPPQERNEQYF. The CDR3, as DNA: TGTGCCAGCAGCCCCCCTCAGGAACGAAACGAGCAGTACTTC.